What follows are 4 T cell receptor beta chains derived from one specimen sequenced in a study of CD8+ T cells in alopecia areata. cDNA reverse transcribed from extracted RNA served as the sequencing template. The method was immunoSEQ multiplex PCR; TCRdb's version includes in-frame clones alone and lacks a portion of them. The data hold around 190,000 clones, with over 60% observed a single time. This sample's treatment: oral pan-JAK inhibitor, 5-10 mg twice daily. The source material was CD4+ T cells sorted from blood, sampled at week 4, from a patient treated with tofacitinib. The receptors originated from a human donor with alopecia areata.

V is TRBV29-1 and J is TRBJ2-7; D is ambiguous. The CDR3 has 12 amino acids. V lost 0 bases to trimming and J lost 0 bases, with 3 bases between them. Germline values: CDR1 SQVTM, CDR2 ANQGSEA. The CDR3 DNA is TGCAGCGTTGAAGACAGCTCCTACGAGCAGTACTTC. Protein: CSVEDSSYEQYF.

V usage is TRBV29-1 and J usage is TRBJ2-1; tentative D call: TRBD2 (6 bases). Trimming took 6 bases from V and 1 from J, leaving 13 bases between them. This CDR3 contains 14 residues. Germline CDR1 SQVTM, CDR2 ANQGSEA. The CDR3 is CSVAAGSSYNEQFF. DNA of the CDR3: TGCAGCGTGGCCGCGGGAAGTTCCTACAATGAGCAGTTCTTC.

The rearrangement joins TRBV5-1 to TRBJ1-2; the D is unclear. Trimming took off 4 bases at V and 6 bases at J, with 7 bases between the two ends. Per germline, CDR1 SGHRS and CDR2 YFSETQ. The CDR3 contains 11 residues. The CDR3 nucleotides are TGCGCCAGCAGCCCGGGGAATGGCTACACCTTC. It codes for CASSPGNGYTF.

The chain links TRBV30 to TRBJ2-1, with TRBD2 identical over 8 bases. Germline CDR1 reads GTSNPN; CDR2 reads SVGIG (reference sequence). The trim removed 0 bases at V and 8 bases at J, leaving 6 bases unmatched. The CDR3 has 14 amino acids. CDR3 coding DNA: TGTGCCTGGAGTGTAGGATCGGGGGGGGATGAGCAGTTCTTC. It is translated as CAWSVGSGGDEQFF.